The present entry profiles one T cell receptor beta chain with its context. The data are from a study of blood T cell repertoires in COVID-19. Study as a whole: Specimens from acute and convalescent COVID-19 originated in the United States, Italy and Spain. Sample material is recorded as cDNA or gDNA derived from T cells, B-cell-depleted T cells, or PBMCs.

Germline CDR1 and CDR2: SNHLY and FYNNEI. V lost 6 bases, J lost 0 bases, and 8 bases stayed unmatched. The CDR3 consists of 16 residues. The method was immunoSEQ multiplex PCR; TCRdb's version includes in-frame clones alone and lacks a portion of them. The sample includes 150,000 or so clones, about nine tenths of them seen just once. The J gene is TRBJ2-7, the V gene TRBV2, with 10 bases identical to TRBD1. The sequence derives from a woman aged 70-85 years with acute or convalescent COVID-19. Sequencing used peripheral blood. The chain's CDR3 is CASRPLGQGRSYEQYV. CDR3 sequence (DNA): TGTGCCAGCAGGCCACTGGGACAGGGGCGCTCCTACGAGCAGTACGTC.